This T cell receptor beta chain emerged from a study of blood T cell repertoires in COVID-19. Across the study: The analysed material was cDNA or gDNA that came from T cells, B-cell-depleted T cells, or PBMCs.

Sequencing was performed with immunoSEQ multiplex PCR; in TCRdb, only in-frame clones are kept and a portion is missing. Of 120,000 to 150,000 clones listed, around 81% are singletons. The CDR3 has 14 amino acids. The ends were cut back, 0 bases at V and 5 bases at J, with 5 bases in the middle. Per the germline V gene, CDR1 is LGHDT and CDR2 is YNNKEL (reference sequence). Recruits, aged roughly 18 to 95 years, lived in around 24 US areas. Sequencing was performed on PBMCs or T cells enriched from blood (not recorded which). The receptor comes from a woman aged 40 to 49 who had recovered from COVID-19. The rearrangement joins TRBV3-1 (or the pseudogene TRBV3-2) to TRBJ1-6, with D tentatively TRBD1 (5 bases). The CDR3: CASSQEGDNSPLHF. For the CDR3, the DNA is TGTGCCAGCAGCCAAGAAGGGGATAATTCACCCCTCCACTTT.